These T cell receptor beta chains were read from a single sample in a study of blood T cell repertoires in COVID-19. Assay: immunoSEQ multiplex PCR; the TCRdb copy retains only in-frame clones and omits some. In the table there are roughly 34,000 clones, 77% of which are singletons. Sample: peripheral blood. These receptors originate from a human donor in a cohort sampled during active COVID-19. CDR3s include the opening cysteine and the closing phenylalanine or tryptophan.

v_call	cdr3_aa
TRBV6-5	CASRDDRVYDQPQHF
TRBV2	CASRTGGTDTQYF
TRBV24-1	CATSDVGLSDTQYF
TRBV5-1	CASSLGMGGPHAEF
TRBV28	CAGTPTGNTGELFF
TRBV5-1	CASRAERFLNTEAFF
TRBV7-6	CASSPRQGASQETQYF
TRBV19	CASSTGLAGAQETQYF
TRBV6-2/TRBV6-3	CASSYFGTGWTRYTF
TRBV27	CASTPDRGYEQYF
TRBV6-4	CASRTRQNTEAFF
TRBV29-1	CSVVAYTDTQYF
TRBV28	CASSFGQGDGYTF
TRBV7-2	CASSLVAGGEDEQFF
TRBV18	CASSHPLDRNRGKETQYF
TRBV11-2	CASSLVGWGLTSGNTIYF
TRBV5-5	CASSLYLPGGSSYEQYF
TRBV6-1	CASSQGTESYGYTF
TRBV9	CASSVVPGTGGAKGYTF
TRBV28	CASKDSSYEQYF
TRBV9	CASSVAGGIFDTQYF
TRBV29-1	CSVEDAKLAGGRYEQYF
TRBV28	CASSPTWAPVYEQYF
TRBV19	CASSMGATGELFF
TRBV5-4	CASSLAQGKGGYTF
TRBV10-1	CASRSQSGDNQPQHF
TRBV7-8	CASSLKAGTGNSPLHF
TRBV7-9	CASSLEQLYNEQFF
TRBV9	CASSVASPGVDYTF
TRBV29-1	CSVEGTWGLPISSYNEQFF
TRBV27	CASRKTGNHEQYF
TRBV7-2	CASSPLYEQYF
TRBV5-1	CASFRTGGSTEAFF
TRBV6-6	CASRQGAYEQYF
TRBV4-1	CASSHGDRADEQFF
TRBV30	CAWSRAGVQETQYF
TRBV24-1	CAAGGGQGSGNQPQHF
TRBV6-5	CASSYDWPGEQFF
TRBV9	CASSVDVVDRGRRNGYTF
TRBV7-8	CASSLTYLYEQYF
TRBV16	CASSQSRDYGYTF
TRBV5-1	CASKTDLGNTIYF
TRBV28	CASSLFRGGASELFF
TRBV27	CASSSNRNTEAFF
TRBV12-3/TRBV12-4	CASAVPPTYEQYF
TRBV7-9	CASSKDFYEQYF
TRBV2	CASSEALGQGQRNTEAFF
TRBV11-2	CASSLFGTSELGELFF
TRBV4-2	CASSQVGTGVGNTIYF
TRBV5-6	CASSRLAGNKNTQYF
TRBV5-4	CASSPGQGREETQYF
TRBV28	CASSQTGWAYGYTF
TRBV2	CASRAPTGVSRYEQYF
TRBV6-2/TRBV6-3	CASSHGTSGRRGTDTQYF
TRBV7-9	CASSLPGTVSYEQYF